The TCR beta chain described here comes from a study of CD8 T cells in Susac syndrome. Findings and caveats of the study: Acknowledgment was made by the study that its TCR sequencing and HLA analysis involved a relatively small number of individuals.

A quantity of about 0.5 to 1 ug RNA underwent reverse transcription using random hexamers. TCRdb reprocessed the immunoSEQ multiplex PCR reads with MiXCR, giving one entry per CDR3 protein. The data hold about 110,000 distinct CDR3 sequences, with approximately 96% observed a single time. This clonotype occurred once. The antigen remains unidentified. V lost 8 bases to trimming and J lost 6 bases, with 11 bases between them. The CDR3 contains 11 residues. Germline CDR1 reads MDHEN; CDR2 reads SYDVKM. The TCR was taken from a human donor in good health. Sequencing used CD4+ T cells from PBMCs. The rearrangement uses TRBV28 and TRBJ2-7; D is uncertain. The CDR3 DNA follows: TGTGCCAGCCTCCGTTTTGGCGAGCAGTACTTC. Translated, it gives CASLRFGEQYF.